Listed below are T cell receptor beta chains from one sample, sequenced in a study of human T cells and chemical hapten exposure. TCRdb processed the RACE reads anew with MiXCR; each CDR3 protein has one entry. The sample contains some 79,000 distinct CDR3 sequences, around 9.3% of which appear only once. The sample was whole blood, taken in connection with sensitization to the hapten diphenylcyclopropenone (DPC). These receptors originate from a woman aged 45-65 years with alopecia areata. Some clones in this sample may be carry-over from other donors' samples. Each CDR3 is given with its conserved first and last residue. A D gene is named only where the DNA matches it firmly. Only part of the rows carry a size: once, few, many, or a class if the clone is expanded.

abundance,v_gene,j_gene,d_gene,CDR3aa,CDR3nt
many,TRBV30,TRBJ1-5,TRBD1,CAWRTGIDQPQHF,TGTGCCTGGAGGACAGGGATTGACCAGCCCCAGCATTTT
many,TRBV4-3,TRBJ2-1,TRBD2,CASSLGLVSSNEQFF,TGCGCCAGCAGCCTGGGACTAGTGAGCAGCAATGAGCAGTTCTTC
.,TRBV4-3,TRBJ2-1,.,CASSQDDFGIEQFF,TGCGCCAGCAGCCAAGATGACTTTGGAATAGAGCAGTTCTTC
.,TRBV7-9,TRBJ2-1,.,CASSLSRQYNEQFF,TGTGCCAGCAGCTTAAGCAGACAGTACAATGAGCAGTTCTTC
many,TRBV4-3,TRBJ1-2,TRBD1,CASSQPSDRGYQGYTF,TGCGCCAGCAGCCAACCTTCGGACAGGGGGTATCAGGGCTACACCTTC
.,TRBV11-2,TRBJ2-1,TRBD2,CASSRTGGAHNEQFF,TGTGCCAGCAGCCGTACGGGAGGGGCGCACAATGAGCAGTTCTTC
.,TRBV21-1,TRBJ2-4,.,CASSKRTELAKNIQYF,TGTGCCAGCAGCAAAAGGACAGAGCTAGCCAAAAACATTCAGTACTTC
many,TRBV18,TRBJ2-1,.,CASSPGWESYNEQFF,TGTGCCAGCTCACCAGGGTGGGAGTCCTACAATGAGCAGTTCTTC
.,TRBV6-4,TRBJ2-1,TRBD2,CASRVSETSNEQFF,TGTGCCAGCAGAGTCTCCGAGACTAGCAACGAGCAGTTCTTC
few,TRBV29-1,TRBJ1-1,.,CSVLPGHLQGAFF,TGCAGCGTCTTACCGGGACACCTTCAGGGAGCTTTCTTT
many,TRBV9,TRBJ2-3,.,CASSVATSSSGSTDTQYF,TGTGCCAGCAGCGTAGCTACTTCGTCCAGCGGTTCGACAGATACGCAGTATTTT
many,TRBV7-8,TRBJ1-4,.,CASSLAERVTEKLFF,TGTGCCAGCAGCTTAGCTGAGAGGGTAACTGAAAAACTGTTTTTT
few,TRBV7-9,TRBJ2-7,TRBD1,CASSQGPSLGTGVGTNEQYF,TGTGCCAGCAGTCAAGGGCCTTCCCTCGGGACAGGAGTTGGTACGAACGAGCAGTACTTC
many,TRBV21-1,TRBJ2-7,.,CASSRFGQGVYEQYF,TGTGCCAGCAGCAGATTCGGACAGGGAGTTTATGAGCAGTACTTC
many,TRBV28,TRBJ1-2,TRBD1,CASSRARTGGYGYTF,TGTGCCAGCAGTAGAGCGCGGACAGGGGGATATGGCTACACCTTC
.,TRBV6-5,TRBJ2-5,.,CASSLDRPRTQQETQYF,TGTGCCAGCAGCCTCGACAGGCCAAGGACCCAACAAGAGACCCAGTACTTC